Presented here are 18 T cell receptor beta chains from one specimen sequenced in a study of T cell clonality in common variable immunodeficiency. Libraries were prepared by immunoSEQ multiplex PCR; TCRdb keeps only in-frame clonotypes and omits some of them. In total the sample includes tens of thousands of clones, none of them seen once. Sequenced input: peripheral blood mononuclear cells. The receptor set was obtained from a person between 18 and 75 years old in good health.

This clone was found many times. The CDR3 end is not reached by the read, which stops 3 residues before it; the germline J gene fills it in. This rearrangement joins TRBV6-1 to TRBJ2-1; 10 bases line up with TRBD2. V trimming: 4 bases; J trimming: 7 bases; junction bases outside the gene matches: 7. This CDR3 is built from 15 residues. The germline V gene has CDR1 MNHNS and CDR2 SASEGT. Here the CDR3 reads CASSGLAGRPNEQFF. The sequenced part of the CDR3 DNA is TGTGCCAGCAGTGGACTAGCGGGTAGGCCGAATGAG.

This clone has a count of ten or more. This chain's CDR3 is CATSRRGNEKLFF. The CDR3 DNA, read in part, is TGTGCCACCAGCAGACGGGGTAATGAAAAA. The chain links TRBV15 to TRBJ1-4; D unresolved. The read stops 3 residues short of the end of the CDR3; the missing end is completed from the germline J gene. The CDR3 contains 13 residues. Looked up from germline, CDR1 is LNHNV and CDR2 is YYDKDF (reference sequence). V lost 2 bases, J lost 4 bases, and 5 bases lay in between.

This clone came up a few times. Coverage ceases 3 residues before the CDR3 finishes, and the germline J gene fills in the end. V usage is TRBV6-2 or TRBV6-3 and J usage is TRBJ2-7, with 9 positions matching TRBD2. J lost 5 bases, V lost 8 bases, and 7 bases had no gene match. Germline CDR1 MNHEY, CDR2 SVGEGT. The CDR3 contains 13 residues. The sequenced part of the CDR3 DNA is TGTGCCAGCGCAGAGAGCGGGAGGAACGAG. Its translation: CASAESGRNE. The whole CDR3 protein reads CASAESGRNEQYF.

About this clone: The read falls 3 residues short of the CDR3 end, and the missing part is taken from the germline J gene. The V call is TRBV2, the J call TRBJ2-4, with 9 bases aligning to TRBD1. Per the germline V gene, CDR1 is SNHLY and CDR2 is FYNNEI. The V gene end was trimmed by 7 bases and the J gene end by 6 bases; junction bases not matched to a gene: 10. CDR3 length equals 15 residues. The CDR3 here is CASKEGQGFANIQYF. The sequenced part of the CDR3 DNA is TGTGCCAGCAAAGAGGGACAGGGTTTTGCAAACATT.

This clone has a count of ten or more. The CDR3 reads CASSPPGWDEQYF. CDR3 bases read: TGTGCCAGCTCACCCCCAGGGTGGGACGAG. The chain carries TRBV18 and TRBJ2-7; D is perhaps TRBD1 (5 bases). The read terminates 3 residues before the CDR3 end, so the remaining end is supplied by the germline J gene. There are 13 residues in the CDR3. From germline, CDR1 is KGHSH and CDR2 LQKENI. Trimming took 3 bases from V and 5 from J, leaving 11 bases between them.

In this sample, this clone turned up many times. The CDR3 end falls 3 residues outside the read, so it is completed with the germline J gene. The chain joins TRBV7-9 to TRBJ1-1, with D maybe TRBD1 (6 bases). This CDR3 has 15 amino acids. Germline CDR1 reads SEHNR; CDR2 reads FQNEAQ (reference sequence). V lost 4 bases and J lost 3, with 15 bases in between. CDR3 protein: CASSYDRPGYTEAFF. The covered CDR3 bases are TGTGCCAGCAGCTATGACAGGCCCGGGTACACTGAA.

This clone was seen many times. The sequenced fragment ends 3 residues before the CDR3 boundary, so the rest is inferred from the germline J gene. The chain joins TRBV20-1 to TRBJ2-1; TRBD2 matches at 7 bases. This CDR3 has 16 amino acids. Germline-derived CDR1 and CDR2 are DFQATT and SNEGSKA (reference sequence). The trim removed 5 bases at V and 4 bases at J, leaving 14 bases unmatched. The sequenced part of the CDR3 DNA is TGCAGTGCTTTGGGGGGGAAAGCGGGGTATTACAATGAG. This encodes CSALGGKAGYYNE. The whole CDR3 sequence is CSALGGKAGYYNEQFF.

With regard to this clone: The read ends 3 residues before the CDR3 terminus; that terminus is restored from the germline J gene. The chain joins TRBV2 to TRBJ2-3; perhaps TRBD2 as D (5 bases). The CDR3 covers 19 residues. From germline, CDR1 is SNHLY and CDR2 FYNNEI. CDR3 bases read: TGTGCCAGCAGTGAACCGGACCGTCCTGGCGGGTATAGCAATCAGCCG. Translating it yields CASSEPDRPGGYSNQP. The full CDR3 sequence reads CASSEPDRPGGYSNQPQYF. The variable domain in full, completed from reference TRBV2 and TRBJ2-3, reads EPEVTQTPSHQVTQMGQEVILRCVPISNHLYFYWYRQILGQKVEFLVSFYNNEISEKSEIFDDQFSVERPDGSNFTLKIRSTKLEDSAMYFCASSEPDRPGGYSNQPQYFGPGTRLTVL.

This clone was recorded at least ten times. The read ends 3 residues before the CDR3 terminus; that terminus is restored from the germline J gene. The chain couples TRBV20-1 to TRBJ2-3; D remains ambiguous. The germline V and J ends were trimmed by 0 bases and 0 bases, with 25 bases remaining between them. The CDR3 loop spans 20 amino acids. Germline lookup yields CDR1 DFQATT and CDR2 SNEGSKA (reference sequence). The CDR3 DNA, read in part, is TGCAGTGCTAGAGATCGAAGCCGCTCTCTGGTACAGCTTAGCACAGATACG. As protein: CSARDRSRSLVQLSTDT. The complete CDR3 protein is CSARDRSRSLVQLSTDTQYF.

This clone was counted only a few times. The DNA ends 3 residues before the CDR3 does, and the rest of the CDR3 is filled in from the germline J gene. V is TRBV5-6 and J is TRBJ1-2; TRBD1 is a possible D gene (6 bases). CDR1 is SGHDT and CDR2 is YYEEEE in the germline V gene. CDR3 length: 14 residues. The sequenced CDR3 bases are TGTGCCAGCAGCTCACAGGGATCTCAAGAGACC. Its translation is CASSSQGSQET. The full CDR3 reads CASSSQGSQETYTF.

This clone was observed a handful of times. Sequencing ends 3 residues short of the CDR3 end; the germline J gene provides the rest. The V call is TRBV20-1, the J call TRBJ2-7, with 13 bases fitting TRBD2. CDR1 is DFQATT and CDR2 is SNEGSKA in the germline V gene (reference sequence). The V segment lost 1 base and the J segment 1 base; nucleotides outside the gene matches: 4. This CDR3 is 16 amino acids long. CDR3 sequence: CSARGLAGGRSYEQYF. CDR3 bases read: TGCAGTGCTAGAGGACTAGCGGGAGGAAGGTCCTACGAG.

This clone was recorded at least ten times. The sequenced CDR3 bases are TGTGCCAGCAGCCTCAATGTGAGGGGAGCCGGGGAG. Translating gives CASSLNVRGAGE. Given in full, the CDR3 is CASSLNVRGAGELFF. J is TRBJ2-2 and V is TRBV7-9, with D perhaps assigned TRBD1 or TRBD2 (5 bases each). The missing CDR3 end, 3 residues past where the read stops, is filled in from the germline J gene. CDR1 is SEHNR and CDR2 is FQNEAQ in the germline V gene (reference sequence). Trimming removed 5 bases at V and 6 bases at J, with 16 bases between. The CDR3 is 15 residues long.

This clone was seen many times. The read terminates 3 residues before the CDR3 end, so the remaining end is supplied by the germline J gene. J is TRBJ1-1 and V is TRBV5-1; the match to TRBD1 covers 7 bases. This CDR3 spans 14 amino acids. CDR1 and CDR2 (germline): SGHRS, YFSETQ. The J segment lost 1 base and the V segment lost 1 base, leaving 1 base of the junction unmatched. The CDR3 spells CASSLPGGNTEAFF. The part of the CDR3 DNA that was read is TGCGCCAGCAGCTTGCCAGGGGGGAACACTGAA.

This clone was seen ten or more times. The read is 3 residues too short to cover the CDR3 end, so that end is filled in from the germline J gene. The rearrangement uses TRBV20-1 and TRBJ1-2; 7 nucleotides align to TRBD1. The CDR3 covers 14 residues. Trimming at V came to 6 bases and at J to 4 bases, leaving 11 bases not matched to a gene. Germline V gene sequence: CDR1 DFQATT, CDR2 SNEGSKA (reference sequence). CDR3 in amino acids: CSAPSARDSYGYTF. Partial CDR3 DNA: TGCAGTGCCCCATCGGCCCGGGACAGCTATGGC.

This clone was observed at least ten times. With the read ending 3 residues before the CDR3 end, the germline J gene is used to fill in that end. V usage is TRBV29-1 and J usage is TRBJ2-4; D gene uncertain. V dropped 4 bases and J dropped 0 bases, with 4 bases sitting between them. The CDR3 is made up of 12 amino acids. Germline CDR1 SQVTM, CDR2 ANQGSEA. CDR3 DNA (partial): TGCAGCGTTGGTCTAGCCAAAAACATT. Its protein is CSVGLAKNI. The CDR3, in full, reads CSVGLAKNIQYF.

At least ten counts were recorded for this clone. The CDR3 end is not reached by the read, which stops 3 residues before it; the germline J gene fills it in. The V call is TRBV4-1, the J call TRBJ2-1; 10 bases line up with TRBD2. There are 16 residues in the CDR3. Germline V gene lookup returns CDR1 MGHRA and CDR2 YSYEKL. Trimming at V came to 4 bases and at J to 4 bases, leaving 7 bases not matched to a gene. The covered CDR3 bases are TGCGCCAGCAGCCTTCGACCGGGACTAGCGTACAATGAG. Its protein product is CASSLRPGLAYNE. The entire CDR3 is CASSLRPGLAYNEQFF.

This clone was seen a handful of times. The read finishes 3 residues shy of the CDR3 end, and the germline J gene is used to complete it. The rearrangement joins TRBV5-6 to TRBJ2-1; tentative D call: TRBD2 (5 bases). The CDR3 runs 14 residues. Per germline, CDR1 SGHDT and CDR2 YYEEEE. The germline V and J ends were trimmed by 1 base and 4 bases, with 9 bases remaining between them. The chain's CDR3 is CASSLRGRYNEQFF. The CDR3 DNA, read in part, is TGTGCCAGCAGCTTGCGGGGTCGATACAATGAG. The full variable domain, completed using reference TRBV5-6 and TRBJ2-1, is DAGVTQSPTHLIKTRGQQVTLRCSPKSGHDTVSWYQQALGQGPQFIFQYYEEEERQRGNFPDRFSGHQFPNYSSELNVNALLLGDSALYLCASSLRGRYNEQFFGPGTRLTVL.

In this sample, this clone turned up a few times. The read gets to within 3 residues of the CDR3 end, and the germline J gene fills in the rest. The gene calls are TRBV10-2 and TRBJ1-4; possibly TRBD1 for D (6 bases). V shed 3 bases and J shed 0 bases, with 8 bases lying between them. Looked up from germline, CDR1 is WSHSY and CDR2 is SAAADI. The CDR3 runs to 15 residues. The CDR3: CASSDRGATNEKLFF. CDR3 DNA, as far as it was read: TGCGCCAGCAGTGACAGGGGAGCAACTAATGAAAAA.